This entry lists 19 T cell receptor beta chains sequenced from one sample in a study of T cell repertoires in cytomegalovirus infection. These TCRs' antigens remain unknown. TCRdb passed the reads through MiXCR, listing each CDR3 protein once. This sample carries 750,000 to 950,000 distinct CDR3 sequences, about 28% of them seen once, and the ten largest clones take around 13%. The material was cultured CD8+ T cells from PBMCs, obtained from culture after CMV antigen stimulation. The receptors derive from a human donor in good health (CMV status not recorded). Some clones in this sample may be carry-over from other donors' samples.

This clonotype was recorded a few times. The rearrangement uses TRBV2 and TRBJ1-2; a weak D match, TRBD1 (5 bases). Germline V gene lookup returns CDR1 SNHLY and CDR2 FYNNEI. The V end lost 9 bases, the J end lost 6 bases, and 14 bases lay between the germline ends. The CDR3 has 12 amino acids. This CDR3 reads CASLTGADGYTF. The CDR3 nucleotides read TGTGCCAGTTTGACCGGGGCCGATGGCTACACCTTC.

The chain combines TRBV20-1 with TRBJ1-2, with 9 bases identical to TRBD1. Losses at the gene ends were 2 bases for V and 2 bases for J; bases not matched to a gene: 9. Germline CDR1 and CDR2: DFQATT and SNEGSKA (reference sequence). This CDR3 contains 16 residues. The CDR3 DNA reads TGCAGTGCTAGAAGGTTTTTGACAGGGGGGAACTATGGCTACACCTTC. This encodes CSARRFLTGGNYGYTF.

V usage is TRBV6-6 and J usage is TRBJ1-5; TRBD1 is a possible D gene (5 bases). This CDR3 is built from 15 residues. Trimming left V 7 bases short and J 0 bases short, with 13 bases between. Germline V lookup: CDR1 MNHNY, CDR2 SVGAGI (reference sequence). The chain's CDR3 is CASKTGGDSNQPQHF. CDR3 in DNA: TGTGCCAGCAAAACCGGGGGGGATAGCAATCAGCCCCAGCATTTT.

The chain couples TRBV7-8 to TRBJ1-1, with TRBD1 identical over 8 bases. The germline gives CDR1 SGHVS, CDR2 FQNEAQ. The V and J ends lost 5 bases and 6 bases, in that order; junction bases with no gene match: 11. CDR3 length: 15 amino acids. In DNA, the CDR3 is TGTGCCAGCAGCGGGCACAGGGGGATGATGGCTGAAGCTTTCTTT. Residues: CASSGHRGMMAEAFF. The full variable domain, rest sourced from reference TRBV7-8 and TRBJ1-1, is GAGVSQSPRYKVAKRGQDVALRCDPISGHVSLFWYQQALGQGPEFLTYFQNEAQLDKSGLPSDRFFAERPEGSVSTLKIQRTQQEDSAVYLCASSGHRGMMAEAFFGQGTRLTVV.

CDR3 amino acids: CASSLGDRITRPQHF. Written as DNA, the CDR3 is TGTGCCAGCAGCTTAGGGGACAGAATTACAAGGCCCCAGCATTTT. The chain is built from TRBV5-6 and TRBJ1-5; 7 positions agree with TRBD1. Germline V lookup: CDR1 SGHDT, CDR2 YYEEEE. The CDR3 covers 15 residues. V shed 2 bases and J 9 bases; nucleotides not matched to a gene: 11.

This clonotype was counted ten times or more. The chain links TRBV7-6 to TRBJ1-5, with a weak D call TRBD1 (5 bases). Trimming pared 5 bases from V and 3 bases from J, leaving 14 bases between. CDR3 size: 15 residues. From germline, CDR1 is SGHVS and CDR2 FNYEAQ. CDR3 nucleotide sequence: TGTGCCAGCAGCCCCGACGGGGCCGACAATCAGCCCCAGCATTTT. Translating gives CASSPDGADNQPQHF.

The rearrangement links TRBV7-9 to TRBJ2-7, with D unclear. CDR1 SEHNR and CDR2 FQNEAQ come from the germline V gene (reference sequence). The CDR3 covers 12 residues. Trimming shortened V by 11 bases and J by 5 bases, and 16 bases separated the two germline ends. The CDR3 is CASSGVTHEQYV. The CDR3 DNA reads TGTGCCTCAAGTGGGGTAACCCACGAGCAGTACGTC.

The sample holds many counts of this clonotype. The J gene is TRBJ2-5, the V gene TRBV10-3; possibly TRBD1 for D (6 bases). CDR1 ENHRY and CDR2 SYGVKD come from the germline V gene. The CDR3 is 11 amino acids. The germline V and J ends were trimmed by 9 bases and 4 bases, with 9 bases remaining between them. The CDR3 loop is CAIGRGETQYF. As DNA, the CDR3 is TGTGCCATAGGCAGGGGAGAGACCCAGTACTTC.

The rearrangement joins TRBV27 to TRBJ2-3, with D maybe TRBD2 (5 bases). Deletions cut 2 bases from V and 4 bases from J, with 7 bases between. The CDR3 totals 13 residues. CDR1 and CDR2 from the germline V gene are MNHEY and SMNVEV (reference sequence). The CDR3 DNA sequence: TGTGCCAGCAGTTTACGGAGGCCAGATACGCAGTATTTT. Translation: CASSLRRPDTQYF.

The V gene is TRBV7-9, the J gene TRBJ2-2; no firm D call. The germline V gene has CDR1 SEHNR and CDR2 FQNEAQ (reference sequence). This CDR3 region has 14 residues. V lost 1 base and J lost 7, with 10 bases in between. CDR3 DNA: TGTGCCAGCAGCTTAGTGCCAGGTGACGGGGAGCTGTTTTTT. Its translation: CASSLVPGDGELFF.

The rearrangement links TRBV6-5 to TRBJ2-2; 10 bases match TRBD1. Germline V gene data show CDR1 as MNHEY and CDR2 as SVGAGI. The V gene end was trimmed by 8 bases and the J gene end by 5 bases; junction bases not matched to a gene: 5. The length of the CDR3 is 14 residues. CDR3 sequence: CASRTGGRTGELFF. The CDR3 nucleotides read TGTGCCAGCCGGACAGGGGGGAGGACCGGGGAGCTGTTTTTT.

This clonotype occurred a few times. This chain links TRBV2 with TRBJ1-5; perhaps TRBD1 as D (5 bases). CDR3 size: 16 residues. Germline V lookup: CDR1 SNHLY, CDR2 FYNNEI. The V end was cut by 4 bases, the J end by 5 bases, with 18 bases between. CDR3 sequence: CASSVAWQGRDQPQHF. For the CDR3, the DNA is TGTGCCAGCAGTGTCGCTTGGCAGGGCAGGGATCAGCCCCAGCATTTT.

The chain carries TRBV25-1 and TRBJ2-1; D might be TRBD1 (6 bases). V lost 4 bases to trimming and J lost 8 bases, with 18 bases between them. The CDR3 sequence is 15 residues long. The V gene's germline CDR1 is MGHDK and CDR2 SYGVNS. This chain's CDR3 is CASSARDNVLDEQFF. In nucleotides, the CDR3 is TGTGCCAGCAGTGCCCGGGACAACGTACTCGATGAGCAGTTCTTC.

This clonotype was seen a few times. The chain links TRBV4-3 to TRBJ2-5; D is undetermined. The CDR3 loop spans 16 amino acids. The V gene lost 0 bases and the J gene lost 5 bases, with 16 bases spanning the gap. Germline V CDR1 and CDR2: LGHNA, YSLEER. The CDR3 DNA sequence: TGCGCCAGCAGCCAAGATGGACCAGCCCTGGGGGAGACCCAGTACTTC. This gives the protein CASSQDGPALGETQYF.

This clonotype was seen at least ten times. The chain links TRBV7-9 to TRBJ2-1; 7 bases map to TRBD1. The germline CDR1 and CDR2 sequences are SEHNR and FQNEAQ (reference sequence). J gave up 7 bases and V 6 bases, and 9 bases lay outside the gene matches. This CDR3 contains 14 residues. CDR3 residues: CASRTGLALNEQFF. The CDR3 DNA follows: TGTGCCAGCAGGACAGGGCTCGCCTTAAATGAGCAGTTCTTC.

This clonotype was counted a few times. The chain employs TRBV6-1 and TRBJ1-1; D call uncertain. With 2 bases removed from V and 4 bases from J, the gap between germline ends came to 14 bases. Germline V gene data show CDR1 as MNHNS and CDR2 as SASEGT. There are 15 residues in the CDR3. CDR3 sequence: CASSEFNWRSTEAFF. In DNA form, the CDR3 reads TGTGCCAGCAGTGAATTTAACTGGAGGAGCACTGAAGCTTTCTTT.

The chain links TRBV5-4 to TRBJ1-6, with TRBD1 matching 7 bases. The V gene end was trimmed by 4 bases and the J gene end by 0 bases; junction bases not matched to a gene: 4. The CDR3 extends over 16 amino acids. CDR1 and CDR2 from the germline V gene are SGHNT and YYREEE (reference sequence). CDR3: CASSPGDSSYNSPLHF. DNA for the CDR3: TGTGCCAGCAGCCCCGGGGACAGCTCCTATAATTCACCCCTCCACTTT.

The chain links TRBV12-3 or TRBV12-4 to TRBJ2-7; 10 nucleotides line up with TRBD2. The CDR3 runs to 18 residues. V shed 1 base and J 4 bases; nucleotides not matched to a gene: 13. Here the CDR3 DNA reads TGTGCCAGCAGTTTAGACGGTATGGCTAGCGGGAGCCTTTACGAGCAGTACTTC. It encodes CASSLDGMASGSLYEQYF.

The chain is built from TRBV7-6 and TRBJ2-5; either TRBD1 or TRBD2 may supply D (5 bases each). Germline V gives CDR1 SGHVS, CDR2 FNYEAQ. This CDR3 is 13 amino acids long. Trimming pared 5 bases from V and 4 bases from J, leaving 11 bases between. The chain's CDR3 is CASSRRDGETQYF. CDR3 coding DNA: TGTGCCAGCAGCCGACGGGACGGAGAGACCCAGTACTTC.